This TCR beta chain appears in the sequencing data of a study of human T cells and chemical hapten exposure. About the study: Women made up most patients, who had alopecia areata, totalis or universalis.

TCRdb re-called the RACE reads through MiXCR, storing one row per CDR3 protein. This table has over 75,000 distinct CDR3 sequences, 7.5% to 9.5% appearing once. This clonotype was found a few times. The time point: patch test 1, 2 weeks after DPC sensitization. The treatment was: therapeutic diphenylcyclopropenone sensitization with weekly scalp DPC. V shed 5 bases and J 5 bases; nucleotides not matched to a gene: 5. Germline V gives CDR1 LGHDT, CDR2 YNNKEL (reference sequence). CDR3 length equals 15 residues. This sequence joins TRBV3-1 and TRBJ2-3; TRBD2 aligns across 12 bases. The sequence was obtained from a woman in her twenties or thirties with alopecia areata. Some clones in this sample may be carry-over from other donors' samples. The sample was whole blood, taken in connection with sensitization to the hapten diphenylcyclopropenone (DPC). CDR3 nucleotides: TGTGCCAGCAGCACCTCGACTAGCGGGGGAGATACGCAGTATTTT. Protein product: CASSTSTSGGDTQYF.